The rows below give T cell receptor beta chains drawn from one sample of a study of T cell repertoires in cytomegalovirus infection. Using its own MiXCR run on the reads, TCRdb lists one record per CDR3 protein. Among about 230,000 distinct CDR3 sequences, 22% were seen once, and the ten largest hold 15% to 20%. Specimen: CD8+ T cells from PBMCs. These receptors were taken from a human donor in good health (CMV status not recorded). Some clones in this sample may be carry-over from other donors' samples. Both conserved end residues are part of each CDR3. Each record gives: V gene, clone size, D gene, J gene, CDR3 DNA, CDR3 protein. A D gene is named only where the DNA matches it firmly. Size values are once, few and many counts, or a class for expanded clones, and some rows have none.

V gene: TRBV12-3/TRBV12-4
clone size: few
D gene: NA
J gene: TRBJ2-3
CDR3 DNA: TGTGCCAGCAGTCCATTCGGCACAGATACGCAGTATTTT
CDR3 protein: CASSPFGTDTQYF

V gene: TRBV20-1
clone size: NA
D gene: TRBD1
J gene: TRBJ2-1
CDR3 DNA: TGCAGTGCTAGGAGGAAGGGACAGGGGATGAATGAGCAGTTCTTC
CDR3 protein: CSARRKGQGMNEQFF

V gene: TRBV7-9
clone size: few
D gene: NA
J gene: TRBJ2-7
CDR3 DNA: TGTGCCAGCAGCTCAGAGACCTACTACGAGCAGTACTTC
CDR3 protein: CASSSETYYEQYF

V gene: TRBV27
clone size: few
D gene: TRBD1
J gene: TRBJ2-3
CDR3 DNA: TGTGCCAGCAGTTTACTTCCGGGACAGGGCACAGATACGCAGTATTTT
CDR3 protein: CASSLLPGQGTDTQYF

V gene: TRBV7-9
clone size: NA
D gene: NA
J gene: TRBJ2-1
CDR3 DNA: TGTGCCAGCAGCTCCACCGGGGGCGGGGCTTCCTACAATGAGCAGTTCTTC
CDR3 protein: CASSSTGGGASYNEQFF

V gene: TRBV6-1
clone size: NA
D gene: TRBD1
J gene: TRBJ1-2
CDR3 DNA: TGTGCCAGCAGGGACCGGGACAGCCACTATGGCTACACCTTC
CDR3 protein: CASRDRDSHYGYTF

V gene: TRBV6-6
clone size: once
D gene: NA
J gene: TRBJ2-7
CDR3 DNA: TGTGCCAGCAGTTACTACGGAGGGGCGAGCTACGAGCAGTACTTC
CDR3 protein: CASSYYGGASYEQYF

V gene: TRBV19
clone size: few
D gene: TRBD1
J gene: TRBJ1-5
CDR3 DNA: TGTGCCAGTAGTACCCTCGGACAGGCGACTTATCAGCCCCAGCATTTT
CDR3 protein: CASSTLGQATYQPQHF

V gene: TRBV28
clone size: many
D gene: TRBD1
J gene: TRBJ1-3
CDR3 DNA: TGTGCCAGCAGTTTATCTTTCCAGGGGGAAAACACCATATATTTT
CDR3 protein: CASSLSFQGENTIYF

V gene: TRBV9
clone size: few
D gene: TRBD2
J gene: TRBJ2-5
CDR3 DNA: TGTGCCAGCAGCGTTACCGGGACTAGCGGTGAGACCCAGTACTTC
CDR3 protein: CASSVTGTSGETQYF

V gene: TRBV7-2
clone size: many
D gene: NA
J gene: TRBJ2-5
CDR3 DNA: TGTGCCAGCAGCTTAGGGCAGGGACAGACCCAGTACTTC
CDR3 protein: CASSLGQGQTQYF

V gene: TRBV28
clone size: many
D gene: TRBD2
J gene: TRBJ2-3
CDR3 DNA: TGTGCCAGCAGTTCCGCCGCCGGGACTAGCAGCACAGATACGCAGTATTTT
CDR3 protein: CASSSAAGTSSTDTQYF

V gene: TRBV28
clone size: many
D gene: NA
J gene: TRBJ1-5
CDR3 DNA: TGTGCCAGCAGTCGCCCGGCGAGAGAAGGCAATCAGCCCCAGCATTTT
CDR3 protein: CASSRPAREGNQPQHF

V gene: TRBV7-9
clone size: few
D gene: NA
J gene: TRBJ2-2
CDR3 DNA: TGTGCCAGCAGCTTAGAACACGGGGGGAACACCGGGGAGCTGTTTTTT
CDR3 protein: CASSLEHGGNTGELFF

V gene: TRBV4-1
clone size: few
D gene: TRBD1
J gene: TRBJ1-3
CDR3 DNA: TGCGCCAGCAGCCAACGCGGGACAGGCGATGGAAACACCATATATTTT
CDR3 protein: CASSQRGTGDGNTIYF

V gene: TRBV7-9
clone size: few
D gene: NA
J gene: TRBJ2-1
CDR3 DNA: TGTGCCAGCAGTCCCCCCGTGGGTCCCTACAATGAGCAGTTCTTC
CDR3 protein: CASSPPVGPYNEQFF

V gene: TRBV13
clone size: NA
D gene: TRBD2
J gene: TRBJ2-1
CDR3 DNA: TGTGCCAGCAGCTTCTCCGGGACTACCTACAATGAGCAGTTCTTC
CDR3 protein: CASSFSGTTYNEQFF

V gene: TRBV28
clone size: once
D gene: TRBD1
J gene: TRBJ2-7
CDR3 DNA: TGTGCCAGCAGTCCCCCCGGGACAGGGGAAAAGCAGTACTTC
CDR3 protein: CASSPPGTGEKQYF

V gene: TRBV6-6
clone size: NA
D gene: NA
J gene: TRBJ1-5
CDR3 DNA: TGTGCCAGCAGTTCCCGACGGATGGATCAGCCCCAGCATTTT
CDR3 protein: CASSSRRMDQPQHF

V gene: TRBV19
clone size: few
D gene: TRBD1
J gene: TRBJ1-5
CDR3 DNA: TGTGCCGCTGGGACAGGGGGACAGCCCCAGCATTTT
CDR3 protein: CAAGTGGQPQHF

V gene: TRBV11-2
clone size: many
D gene: NA
J gene: TRBJ1-1
CDR3 DNA: TGTGCCAGCAGCCAAATAGAACCGAACACTGAAGCTTTCTTT
CDR3 protein: CASSQIEPNTEAFF

V gene: TRBV6-2/TRBV6-3
clone size: many
D gene: TRBD1
J gene: TRBJ1-1
CDR3 DNA: TGTGCCAGCACCGTCGGCCCCGGGACAGCCCATTCTGAAGCTTTCTTT
CDR3 protein: CASTVGPGTAHSEAFF

V gene: TRBV9
clone size: NA
D gene: NA
J gene: TRBJ2-7
CDR3 DNA: TGTGCCAGCAGCGGTGGACGCCTCCTACGGGACGAGCAGTACTTC
CDR3 protein: CASSGGRLLRDEQYF

V gene: TRBV20-1
clone size: NA
D gene: TRBD1
J gene: TRBJ1-1
CDR3 DNA: TGCAGTGCCGGGACAGGGAAAGGTACTGAAGCTTTCTTT
CDR3 protein: CSAGTGKGTEAFF

V gene: TRBV7-9
clone size: many
D gene: NA
J gene: TRBJ1-1
CDR3 DNA: TGTGCCAGCAGCCCTGTCGGGGGAGGCACTGAAGCTTTCTTT
CDR3 protein: CASSPVGGGTEAFF

V gene: TRBV6-5
clone size: NA
D gene: NA
J gene: TRBJ2-2
CDR3 DNA: TGTGCCAGCAGTTACCCGGGCACCGGGGAGCTGTTTTTT
CDR3 protein: CASSYPGTGELFF

V gene: TRBV7-6
clone size: many
D gene: TRBD2
J gene: TRBJ2-5
CDR3 DNA: TGTGCCAGCAGCTTAGCCCCCACTAGCGGGGGCCAAGAGACCCAGTACTTC
CDR3 protein: CASSLAPTSGGQETQYF

V gene: TRBV7-6
clone size: NA
D gene: NA
J gene: TRBJ1-1
CDR3 DNA: TGTGCCAGCAGCTTAGCGGAAGGAGGGGATACTGAAGCTTTCTTT
CDR3 protein: CASSLAEGGDTEAFF

V gene: TRBV28
clone size: few
D gene: TRBD2
J gene: TRBJ2-1
CDR3 DNA: TGTGCCAGCAGTTCCCAAAACCGGACTAGCGGAAACTACAATGAGCAGTTCTTC
CDR3 protein: CASSSQNRTSGNYNEQFF

V gene: TRBV28
clone size: NA
D gene: TRBD1
J gene: TRBJ1-2
CDR3 DNA: TGTGCCAACAGTCCGGCCGGGACAGGGACGGGGGGCTACACCTTC
CDR3 protein: CANSPAGTGTGGYTF

V gene: TRBV20-1
clone size: few
D gene: NA
J gene: TRBJ2-7
CDR3 DNA: TGCAGTGCTAGAGATTACGACCAAAACCTCTACGAGCAGTACTTC
CDR3 protein: CSARDYDQNLYEQYF

V gene: TRBV2
clone size: once
D gene: NA
J gene: TRBJ1-1
CDR3 DNA: TGTGCCAGCAGTGTTGGTGAAGCTTTCTTT
CDR3 protein: CASSVGEAFF

V gene: TRBV3-1
clone size: few
D gene: TRBD2
J gene: TRBJ2-5
CDR3 DNA: TGTGCCAGCAGCCAAGGGACTAGCGGGGGCCAAGAGACCCAGTACTTC
CDR3 protein: CASSQGTSGGQETQYF

V gene: TRBV24-1
clone size: few
D gene: NA
J gene: TRBJ1-1
CDR3 DNA: TGTGCCACCAGTGATCCCCAGCAAATGAACACTGAAGCTTTCTTT
CDR3 protein: CATSDPQQMNTEAFF

V gene: TRBV12-3/TRBV12-4
clone size: NA
D gene: TRBD1
J gene: TRBJ1-1
CDR3 DNA: TGTGCCAGCAGCTCAGGGGGCGCGTTCACTGAAGCTTTCTTT
CDR3 protein: CASSSGGAFTEAFF

V gene: TRBV7-6
clone size: once
D gene: NA
J gene: TRBJ1-3
CDR3 DNA: TGTGCCAGCGAGGATCTGGGCTCTGGAAGCACCATATATTTT
CDR3 protein: CASEDLGSGSTIYF

V gene: TRBV7-9
clone size: NA
D gene: TRBD1
J gene: TRBJ2-5
CDR3 DNA: TGTGCCAGCAGCCTCCAAACAGGGGGCGAAGAGACCCAGTACTTC
CDR3 protein: CASSLQTGGEETQYF

V gene: TRBV2
clone size: NA
D gene: NA
J gene: TRBJ2-3
CDR3 DNA: TGTGCCACCTCGTGGAGCCTGGGGTTGGGAAACACAGATACGCAGTATTTT
CDR3 protein: CATSWSLGLGNTDTQYF

V gene: TRBV4-1
clone size: many
D gene: NA
J gene: TRBJ2-2
CDR3 DNA: TGCGCCAGCAGCCAAGGTCCAGGGGAGCTGTTTTTT
CDR3 protein: CASSQGPGELFF

V gene: TRBV7-6
clone size: few
D gene: TRBD2
J gene: TRBJ2-5
CDR3 DNA: TGTGCCAGCAGCCGTTGGGGAGGGGATACAGAGACCCAGTACTTC
CDR3 protein: CASSRWGGDTETQYF

V gene: TRBV29-1
clone size: NA
D gene: NA
J gene: TRBJ2-2
CDR3 DNA: TGCAGCGTTGATTACGGTTCCGGGGAGCTGTTTTTT
CDR3 protein: CSVDYGSGELFF

V gene: TRBV19
clone size: NA
D gene: TRBD1
J gene: TRBJ2-2
CDR3 DNA: TGTGCCAGTAGTATAACGGGACAGGGTTCGGCCGGGGAGCTGTTTTTT
CDR3 protein: CASSITGQGSAGELFF

V gene: TRBV6-2/TRBV6-3
clone size: few
D gene: TRBD1
J gene: TRBJ2-1
CDR3 DNA: TGTGCCAGCATTTTCGGGACAGGGAATGACAATGAGCAGTTCTTC
CDR3 protein: CASIFGTGNDNEQFF

V gene: TRBV5-6
clone size: few
D gene: TRBD1
J gene: TRBJ2-7
CDR3 DNA: TGTGCCAGCAGCTGGGACAGGGGGCCCTACTCCTCCGAGCAGTACTTC
CDR3 protein: CASSWDRGPYSSEQYF